This TCR beta chain originates from a study of cytomegalovirus exposure and HLA in healthy donors. Amplification used 60 Vbeta primers and 13 Jbeta primers. Here immunoSEQ multiplex PCR was the method, and the copy in TCRdb shows in-frame clones only, minus some. The sample includes 110,000 or so clones, over 70% of them seen just once. The CDR3 length is 15 residues. The germline V gene encodes CDR1 SGHNT and CDR2 YYREEE (reference sequence). Trimming cost V 0 bases and J 0 bases, with 9 bases left between them. The sequence was obtained from a woman aged 45 to 65 in good health and CMV-seropositive. V usage is TRBV5-4 and J usage is TRBJ1-1; D is uncertain. The specimen sequenced was PBMCs. The CDR3 coding sequence is TGTGCCAGCAGCTTGGCCGGGGATATGAACACTGAAGCTTTCTTT. This sequence encodes CASSLAGDMNTEAFF.